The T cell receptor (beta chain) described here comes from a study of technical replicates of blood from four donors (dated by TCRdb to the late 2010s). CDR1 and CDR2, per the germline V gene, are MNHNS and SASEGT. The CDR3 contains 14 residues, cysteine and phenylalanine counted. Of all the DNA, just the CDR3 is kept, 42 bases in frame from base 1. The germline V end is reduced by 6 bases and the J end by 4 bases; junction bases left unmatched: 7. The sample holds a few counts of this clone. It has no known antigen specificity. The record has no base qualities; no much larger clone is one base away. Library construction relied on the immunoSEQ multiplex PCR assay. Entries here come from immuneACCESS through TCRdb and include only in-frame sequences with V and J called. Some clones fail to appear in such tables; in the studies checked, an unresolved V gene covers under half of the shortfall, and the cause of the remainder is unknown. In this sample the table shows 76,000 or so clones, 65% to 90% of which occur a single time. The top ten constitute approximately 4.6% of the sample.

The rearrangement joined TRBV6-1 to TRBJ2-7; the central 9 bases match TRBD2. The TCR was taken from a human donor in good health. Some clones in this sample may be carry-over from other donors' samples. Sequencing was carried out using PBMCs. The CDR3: CASRIAGDLYEQYF. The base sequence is TGTGCCAGCAGAATAGCGGGAGACCTATACGAGCAGTACTTC.